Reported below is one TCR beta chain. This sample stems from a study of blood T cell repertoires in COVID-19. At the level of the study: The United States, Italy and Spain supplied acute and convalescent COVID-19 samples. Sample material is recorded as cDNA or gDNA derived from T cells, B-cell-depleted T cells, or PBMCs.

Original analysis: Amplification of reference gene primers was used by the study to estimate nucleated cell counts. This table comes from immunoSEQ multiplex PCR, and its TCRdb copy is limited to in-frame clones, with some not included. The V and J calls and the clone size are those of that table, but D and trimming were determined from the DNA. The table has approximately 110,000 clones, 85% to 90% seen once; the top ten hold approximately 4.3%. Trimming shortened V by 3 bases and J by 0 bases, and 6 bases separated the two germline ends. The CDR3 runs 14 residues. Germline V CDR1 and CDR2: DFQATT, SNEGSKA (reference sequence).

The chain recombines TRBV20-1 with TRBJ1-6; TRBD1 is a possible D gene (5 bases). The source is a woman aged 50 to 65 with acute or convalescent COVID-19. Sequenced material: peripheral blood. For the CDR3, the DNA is TGCAGTGCTAGTGACAGCTCCTATAATTCACCCCTCCACTTT. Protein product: CSASDSSYNSPLHF.